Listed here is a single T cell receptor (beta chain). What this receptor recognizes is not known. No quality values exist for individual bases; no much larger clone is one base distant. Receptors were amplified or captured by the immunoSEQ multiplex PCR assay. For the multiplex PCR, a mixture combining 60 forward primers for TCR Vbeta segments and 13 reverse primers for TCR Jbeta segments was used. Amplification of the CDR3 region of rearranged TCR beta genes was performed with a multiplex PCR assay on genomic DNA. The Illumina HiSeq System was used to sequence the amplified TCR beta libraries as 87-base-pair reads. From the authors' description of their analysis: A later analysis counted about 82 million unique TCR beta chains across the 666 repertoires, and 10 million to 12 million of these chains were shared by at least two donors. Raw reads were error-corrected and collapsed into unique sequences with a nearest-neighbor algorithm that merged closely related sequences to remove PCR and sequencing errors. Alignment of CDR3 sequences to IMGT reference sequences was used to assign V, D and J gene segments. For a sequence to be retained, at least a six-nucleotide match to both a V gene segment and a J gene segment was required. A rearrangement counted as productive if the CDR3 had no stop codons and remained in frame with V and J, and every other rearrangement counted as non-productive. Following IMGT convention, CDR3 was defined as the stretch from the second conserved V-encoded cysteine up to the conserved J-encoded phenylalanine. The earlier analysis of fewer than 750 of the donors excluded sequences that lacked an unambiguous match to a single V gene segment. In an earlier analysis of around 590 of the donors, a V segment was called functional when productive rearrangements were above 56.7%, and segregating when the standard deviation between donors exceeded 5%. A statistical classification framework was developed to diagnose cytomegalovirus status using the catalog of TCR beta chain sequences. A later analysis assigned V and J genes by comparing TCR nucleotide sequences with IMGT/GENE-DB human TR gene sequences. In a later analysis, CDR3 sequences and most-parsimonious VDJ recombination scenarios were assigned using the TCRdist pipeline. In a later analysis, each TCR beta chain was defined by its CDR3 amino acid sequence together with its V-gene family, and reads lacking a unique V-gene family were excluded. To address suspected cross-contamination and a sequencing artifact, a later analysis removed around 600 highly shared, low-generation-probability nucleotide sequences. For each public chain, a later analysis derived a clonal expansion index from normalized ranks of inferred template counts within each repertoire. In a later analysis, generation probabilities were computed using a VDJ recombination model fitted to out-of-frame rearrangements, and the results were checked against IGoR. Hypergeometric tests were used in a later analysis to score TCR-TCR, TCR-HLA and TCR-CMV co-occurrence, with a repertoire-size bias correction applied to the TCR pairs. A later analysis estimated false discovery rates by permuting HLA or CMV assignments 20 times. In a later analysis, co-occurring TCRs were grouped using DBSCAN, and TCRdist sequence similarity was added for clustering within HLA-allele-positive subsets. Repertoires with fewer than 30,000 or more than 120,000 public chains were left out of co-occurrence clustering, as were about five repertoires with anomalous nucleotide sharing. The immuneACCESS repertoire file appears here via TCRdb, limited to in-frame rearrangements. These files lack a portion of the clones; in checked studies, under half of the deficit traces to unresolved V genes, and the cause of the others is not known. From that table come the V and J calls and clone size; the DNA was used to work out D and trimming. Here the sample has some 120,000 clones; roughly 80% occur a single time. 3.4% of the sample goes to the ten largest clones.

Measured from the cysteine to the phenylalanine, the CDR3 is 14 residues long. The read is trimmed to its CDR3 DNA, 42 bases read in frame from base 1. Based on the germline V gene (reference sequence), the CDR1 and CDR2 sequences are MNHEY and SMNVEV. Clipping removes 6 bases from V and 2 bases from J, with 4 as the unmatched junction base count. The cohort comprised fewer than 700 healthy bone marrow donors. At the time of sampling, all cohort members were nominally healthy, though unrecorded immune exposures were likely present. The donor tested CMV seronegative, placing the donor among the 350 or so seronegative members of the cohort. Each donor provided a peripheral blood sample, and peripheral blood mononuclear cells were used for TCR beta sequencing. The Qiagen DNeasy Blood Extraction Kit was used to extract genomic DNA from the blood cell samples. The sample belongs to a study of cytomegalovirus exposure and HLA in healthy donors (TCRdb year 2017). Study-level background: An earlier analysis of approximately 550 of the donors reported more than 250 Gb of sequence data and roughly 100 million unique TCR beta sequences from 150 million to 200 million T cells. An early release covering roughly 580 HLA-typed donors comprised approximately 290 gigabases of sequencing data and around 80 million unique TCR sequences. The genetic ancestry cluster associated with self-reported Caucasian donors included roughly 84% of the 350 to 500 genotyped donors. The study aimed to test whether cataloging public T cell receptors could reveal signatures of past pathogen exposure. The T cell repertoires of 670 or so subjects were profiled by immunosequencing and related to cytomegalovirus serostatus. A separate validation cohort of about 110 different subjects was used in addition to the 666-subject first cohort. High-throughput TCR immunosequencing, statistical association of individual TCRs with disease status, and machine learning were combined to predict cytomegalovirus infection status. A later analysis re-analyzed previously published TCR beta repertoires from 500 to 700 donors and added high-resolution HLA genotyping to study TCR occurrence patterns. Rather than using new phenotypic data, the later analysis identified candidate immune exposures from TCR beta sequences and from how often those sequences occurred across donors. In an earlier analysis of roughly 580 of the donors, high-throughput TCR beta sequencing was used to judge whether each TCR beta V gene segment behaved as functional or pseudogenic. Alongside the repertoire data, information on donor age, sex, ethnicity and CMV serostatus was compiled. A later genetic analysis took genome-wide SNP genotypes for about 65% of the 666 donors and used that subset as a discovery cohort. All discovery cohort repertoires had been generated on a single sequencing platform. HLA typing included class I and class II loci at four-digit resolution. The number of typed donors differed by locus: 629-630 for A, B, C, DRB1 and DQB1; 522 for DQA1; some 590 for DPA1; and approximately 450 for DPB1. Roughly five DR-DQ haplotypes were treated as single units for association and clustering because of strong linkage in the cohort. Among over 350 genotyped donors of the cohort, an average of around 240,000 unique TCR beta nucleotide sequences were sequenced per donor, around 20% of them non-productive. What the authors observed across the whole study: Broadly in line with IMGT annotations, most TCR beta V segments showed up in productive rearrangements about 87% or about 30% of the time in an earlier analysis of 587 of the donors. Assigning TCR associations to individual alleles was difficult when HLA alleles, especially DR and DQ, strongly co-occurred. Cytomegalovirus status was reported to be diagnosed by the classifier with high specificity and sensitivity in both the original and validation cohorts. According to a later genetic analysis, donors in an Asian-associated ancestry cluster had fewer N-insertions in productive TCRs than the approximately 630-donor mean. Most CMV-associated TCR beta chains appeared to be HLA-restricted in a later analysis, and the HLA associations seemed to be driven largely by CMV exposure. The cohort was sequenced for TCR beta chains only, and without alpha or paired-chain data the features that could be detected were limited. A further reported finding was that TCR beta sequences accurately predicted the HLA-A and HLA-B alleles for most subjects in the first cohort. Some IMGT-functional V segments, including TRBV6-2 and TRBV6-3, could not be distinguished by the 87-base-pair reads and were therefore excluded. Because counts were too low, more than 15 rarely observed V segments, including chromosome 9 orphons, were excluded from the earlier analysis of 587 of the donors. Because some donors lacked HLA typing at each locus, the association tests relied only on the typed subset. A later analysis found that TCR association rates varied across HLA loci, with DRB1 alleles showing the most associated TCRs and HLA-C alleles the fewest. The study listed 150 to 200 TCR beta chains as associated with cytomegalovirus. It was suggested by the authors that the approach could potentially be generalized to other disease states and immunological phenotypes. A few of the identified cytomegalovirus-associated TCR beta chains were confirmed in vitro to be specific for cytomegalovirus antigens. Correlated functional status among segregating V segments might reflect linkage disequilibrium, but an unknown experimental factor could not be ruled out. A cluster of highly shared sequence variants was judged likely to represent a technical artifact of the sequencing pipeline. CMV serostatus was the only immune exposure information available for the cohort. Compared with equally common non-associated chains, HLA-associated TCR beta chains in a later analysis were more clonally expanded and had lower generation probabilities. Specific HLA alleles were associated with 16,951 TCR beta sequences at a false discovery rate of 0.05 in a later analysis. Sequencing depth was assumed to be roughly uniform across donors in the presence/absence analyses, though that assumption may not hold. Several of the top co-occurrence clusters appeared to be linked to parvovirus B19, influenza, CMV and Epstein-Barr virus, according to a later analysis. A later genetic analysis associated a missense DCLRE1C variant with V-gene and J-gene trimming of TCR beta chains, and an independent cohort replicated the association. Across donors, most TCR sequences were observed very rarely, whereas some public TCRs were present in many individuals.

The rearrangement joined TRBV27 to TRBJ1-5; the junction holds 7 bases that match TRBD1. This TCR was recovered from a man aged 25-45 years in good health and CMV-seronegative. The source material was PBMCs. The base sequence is TGTGCCAGCAGGGATCAGGGGGGCAATCAGCCCCAGCATTTT. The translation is CASRDQGGNQPQHF.